A single sample gave rise to the 3 T cell receptor beta chains below, sequenced in a study of cytotoxic CD8 clonotypes in ibrutinib-treated CLL (dated by TCRdb to the early 2020s). The time point label here, explained by the study, means: progressive disease on ibrutinib. The library was produced with the immunoSEQ multiplex PCR assay. What TCRdb holds here is the immuneACCESS table cut down to in-frame rearrangements. Part of the clones is not present; checked against another copy, under half of the missing clones reflect an unresolved V gene, and the others are unexplained. Present in this sample are just over 35,000 clones, 70% to 80% of which were seen just once. Jointly, the top ten make up approximately 16% of the sample. Material: PBMCs, obtained at disease progression, from a patient treated with ibrutinib. The receptors originated from a human donor with chronic lymphocytic leukemia.

This chain uses TRBV19 with TRBJ2-3; perhaps TRBD2 as D (7 bases). The CDR3 has 11 residues. The V and J ends lost 5 bases and 10 bases respectively, with 10 bases between them. The germline gives CDR1 LNHDA, CDR2 SQIVND (reference sequence). This chain's CDR3 is CASSWGGPQYF. CDR3 nucleotide sequence: TGTGCCAGTAGTTGGGGGGGGCCGCAGTATTTT. The full variable domain, its missing parts supplied by reference TRBV19 and TRBJ2-3, is DGGITQSPKYLFRKEGQNVTLSCEQNLNHDAMYWYRQDPGQGLRLIYYSQIVNDFQKGDIAEGYSVSREKKESFPLTVTSAQKNPTAFYLCASSWGGPQYFGPGTRLTVL.

The chain joins TRBV6-5 to TRBJ2-7; possibly TRBD1 or TRBD2 for D (5 bases each). The CDR3 is 14 amino acids. The V gene's germline CDR1 is MNHEY and CDR2 SVGAGI. Trimming removed 6 bases at V and 0 bases at J, with 12 bases between. This chain's CDR3 is CASRTLGTSYEQYF. DNA for the CDR3: TGTGCCAGCAGGACGTTGGGGACCTCCTACGAGCAGTACTTC.

This chain uses TRBV21-1 with TRBJ2-1; the D call of TRBD2 is as the table states it, not checked on the DNA. TRBV21-1 is shown as a pseudogene. CDR3 length: 13 amino acids. CDR3: CASKPAGEGEQFF. Here the CDR3 DNA reads TGTGCCAGCAAACCCGCCGGGGAGGGGGAGCAGTTCTTC.